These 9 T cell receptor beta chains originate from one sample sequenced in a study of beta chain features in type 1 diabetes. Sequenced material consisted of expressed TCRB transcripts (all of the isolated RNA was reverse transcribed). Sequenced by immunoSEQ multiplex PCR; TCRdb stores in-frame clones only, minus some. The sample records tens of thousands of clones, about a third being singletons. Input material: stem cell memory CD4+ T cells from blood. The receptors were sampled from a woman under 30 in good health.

The CDR3 sequence: CASSLVRGRTEAFF. The CDR3 DNA reads TGTGCCAGCAGCTTAGTCAGGGGGCGGACTGAAGCTTTCTTT. The chain is built from TRBV7-9 and TRBJ1-1; 8 bases align to TRBD1. The junction had 3 bases not matched to a gene; V was cut back by 1 base and J by 5 bases. Per germline, CDR1 SEHNR and CDR2 FQNEAQ (reference sequence). The CDR3 totals 14 residues.

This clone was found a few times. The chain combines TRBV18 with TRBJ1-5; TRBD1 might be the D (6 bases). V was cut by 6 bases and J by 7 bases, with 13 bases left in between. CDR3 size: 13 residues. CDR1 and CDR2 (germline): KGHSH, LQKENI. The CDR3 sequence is CASSTGLGQPQHF. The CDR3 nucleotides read TGTGCCAGCTCGACAGGCCTTGGACAGCCCCAGCATTTT.

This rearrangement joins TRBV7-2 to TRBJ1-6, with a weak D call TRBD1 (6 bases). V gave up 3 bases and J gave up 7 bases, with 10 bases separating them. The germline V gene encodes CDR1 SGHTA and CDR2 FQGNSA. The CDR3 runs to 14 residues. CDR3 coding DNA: TGTGCCAGCAGCTTCACAGGGCGAAATTCACCCCTCCACTTT. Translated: CASSFTGRNSPLHF. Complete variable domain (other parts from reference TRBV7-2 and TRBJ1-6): GAGVSQSPSNKVTEKGKDVELRCDPISGHTALYWYRQSLGQGLEFLIYFQGNSAPDKSGLPSDRFSAERTGGSVSTLTIQRTQQEDSAVYLCASSFTGRNSPLHFGNGTRLTVT.

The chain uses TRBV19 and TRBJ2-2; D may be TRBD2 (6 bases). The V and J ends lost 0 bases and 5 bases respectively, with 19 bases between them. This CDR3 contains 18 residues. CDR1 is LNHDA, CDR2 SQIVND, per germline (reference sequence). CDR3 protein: CASSIDGLGTGGTGELFF. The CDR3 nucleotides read TGTGCCAGTAGTATAGACGGTTTGGGGACTGGGGGTACCGGGGAGCTGTTTTTT. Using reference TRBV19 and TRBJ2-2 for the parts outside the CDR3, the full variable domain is DGGITQSPKYLFRKEGQNVTLSCEQNLNHDAMYWYRQDPGQGLRLIYYSQIVNDFQKGDIAEGYSVSREKKESFPLTVTSAQKNPTAFYLCASSIDGLGTGGTGELFFGEGSRLTVL.

The CDR3 DNA reads TGTGCCACTAGACAGGGGAATTCACCCCTCCACTTT. Translated: CATRQGNSPLHF. This chain joins TRBV10-3 and TRBJ1-6; 8 nucleotides align to TRBD1. Germline V gene sequence: CDR1 ENHRY, CDR2 SYGVKD. CDR3 size: 12 residues. V was pared by 10 bases and J by 7 bases, with 3 bases of the junction left unmatched.

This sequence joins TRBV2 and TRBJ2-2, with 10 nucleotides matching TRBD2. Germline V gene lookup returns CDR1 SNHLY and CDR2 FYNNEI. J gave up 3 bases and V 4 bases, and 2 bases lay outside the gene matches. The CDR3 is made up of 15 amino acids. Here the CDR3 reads CASSGSGGDTGELFF. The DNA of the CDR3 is TGTGCCAGCAGTGGGAGCGGGGGGGACACCGGGGAGCTGTTTTTT. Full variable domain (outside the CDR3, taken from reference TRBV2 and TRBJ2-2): EPEVTQTPSHQVTQMGQEVILRCVPISNHLYFYWYRQILGQKVEFLVSFYNNEISEKSEIFDDQFSVERPDGSNFTLKIRSTKLEDSAMYFCASSGSGGDTGELFFGEGSRLTVL.

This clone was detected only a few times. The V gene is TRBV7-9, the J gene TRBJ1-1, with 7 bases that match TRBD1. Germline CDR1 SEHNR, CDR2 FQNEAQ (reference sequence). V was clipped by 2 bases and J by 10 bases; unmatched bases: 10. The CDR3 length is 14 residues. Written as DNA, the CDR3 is TGTGCCAGCAGCTTATCAAGGACAGGCGGAGGAGCTTTCTTT. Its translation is CASSLSRTGGGAFF.

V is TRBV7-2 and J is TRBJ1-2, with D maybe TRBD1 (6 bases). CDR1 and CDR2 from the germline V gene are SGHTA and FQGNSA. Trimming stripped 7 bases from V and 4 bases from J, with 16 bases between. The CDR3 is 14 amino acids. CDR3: CASTGEQGSYGYTF. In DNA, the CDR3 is TGTGCCAGCACCGGCGAACAGGGATCCTATGGCTACACCTTC.

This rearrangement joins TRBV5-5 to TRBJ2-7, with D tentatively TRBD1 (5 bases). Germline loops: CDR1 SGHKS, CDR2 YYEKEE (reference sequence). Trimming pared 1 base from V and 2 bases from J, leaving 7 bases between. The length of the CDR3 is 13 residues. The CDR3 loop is CASSLSDTYEQYF. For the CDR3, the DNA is TGTGCCAGCAGCTTGTCGGACACCTACGAGCAGTACTTC.